This T cell receptor (beta chain) originates from a study of blood T cell repertoires in COVID-19. In the source study's methods: Reference gene primer amplification yielded estimated nucleated cell counts. Some clones are missing from TCRdb's copy, which holds only in-frame ones; the method was immunoSEQ multiplex PCR. The DNA gave D and trimming, while V, J and clone size come from that table. The data contain some 270,000 clones, around nine tenths of them seen just once; the ten biggest clones take up around 1.5%. V was trimmed by 2 bases and J by 3 bases, leaving 11 bases between them. Looked up from germline, CDR1 is MNHEY and CDR2 is SMNVEV (reference sequence). The CDR3 is 15 residues long.

The chain carries TRBV27 and TRBJ1-5; D is undetermined. This sequence was found in a woman in her sixties or seventies who had recovered from COVID-19. The sample taken for sequencing was peripheral blood. This CDR3 is CASSLGAQFNQPQHF. CDR3 nucleotides: TGTGCCAGCAGTTTAGGTGCACAGTTCAATCAGCCCCAGCATTTT.